The 16 T cell receptor beta chains given below trace back to one sample, sequenced in a study of cytomegalovirus exposure and HLA in healthy donors. TCRdb's table, derived via immunoSEQ multiplex PCR, lists solely in-frame clones and lacks some. Seen here are about 240,000 clones, about 86% observed once, and the top ten hold about 1.2%. Sequencing used PBMCs. Source of these receptors: a woman in her 30s in good health and CMV-seropositive.

The rearrangement uses TRBV16 and TRBJ1-5; 7 bases align to TRBD1. In germline, CDR1 is KGHSY, CDR2 FQNENV. The J segment lost 6 bases and the V segment lost 4 bases, leaving 12 bases of the junction unmatched. The CDR3 consists of 16 residues. CDR3: CASSPRTGGQGQPQHF. The CDR3, as DNA: TGTGCCAGCAGCCCCCGGACAGGAGGGCAAGGTCAGCCCCAGCATTTT.

This rearrangement joins TRBV9 to TRBJ2-7, with TRBD2 identical over 10 bases. Looked up from germline, CDR1 is SGDLS and CDR2 is YYNGEE. This CDR3 comprises 16 residues. The junction had 11 bases not matched to a gene; V was cut back by 4 bases and J by 4 bases. CDR3 bases: TGTGCCAGCAGCCCTCAATCCGGACTAGCGGATTACGAGCAGTACTTC. Translating gives CASSPQSGLADYEQYF.

The rearrangement links TRBV6-5 to TRBJ1-2; 7 bases match TRBD1. The CDR3 has 13 residues. Losses at the gene ends were 4 bases for V and 8 bases for J; bases not matched to a gene: 7. Germline lookup yields CDR1 MNHEY and CDR2 SVGAGI. The CDR3 DNA reads TGTGCCAGCAGTTCCCCGGACAGGTGGGGCTACACCTTC. Encoded protein: CASSSPDRWGYTF.

V gene TRBV28 combines with J gene TRBJ2-3; 8 bases fit TRBD2. CDR3 length equals 16 residues. Trimming removed 6 bases from V and 4 bases from J; junction bases left unmatched: 12. Germline V lookup: CDR1 MDHEN, CDR2 SYDVKM. Here the CDR3 DNA reads TGTGCCAGCAGGAACCTCGGGGGGGATGGGGCAGATACGCAGTATTTT. It codes for CASRNLGGDGADTQYF.

The V gene is TRBV5-4, the J gene TRBJ2-5; D possibly corresponds to TRBD2 (5 bases). The V and J ends lost 2 bases and 4 bases respectively, with 12 bases between them. The CDR3 is 14 amino acids. Germline V gene sequence: CDR1 SGHNT, CDR2 YYREEE (reference sequence). The CDR3 region is CASSFDIEGETQYF. The CDR3 region has the DNA TGTGCCAGCAGCTTCGACATCGAGGGAGAGACCCAGTACTTC.

This chain connects TRBV19 to TRBJ2-7, with 10 bases matching TRBD1. The CDR3 is 16 residues long. The junction had 13 bases not matched to a gene; V was cut back by 5 bases and J by 6 bases. CDR1 and CDR2 (germline): LNHDA, SQIVND (reference sequence). The chain's CDR3 is CASSPWWGTGVGEQYF. CDR3 in DNA: TGTGCCAGTAGTCCCTGGTGGGGGACAGGGGTGGGCGAGCAGTACTTC.

The CDR3 nucleotides are TGTGCCAGCAGTGACCCCAGGTTCGGGGGTGAAAAACTGTTTTTT. Residues: CASSDPRFGGEKLFF. This chain links TRBV25-1 with TRBJ1-4; TRBD1 is a possible D gene (5 bases). The CDR3 totals 15 residues. The germline V gene encodes CDR1 MGHDK and CDR2 SYGVNS. The V gene lost 3 bases and the J gene lost 7 bases, with 15 bases spanning the gap.

This clone appeared a few times. V and J are TRBV2 and TRBJ1-5, with unresolved D. Germline CDR1 reads SNHLY; CDR2 reads FYNNEI. V was trimmed by 6 bases and J by 11 bases, leaving 14 bases between them. The CDR3 has 12 amino acids. The CDR3 loop reads CASSLGPLAQHF. DNA of the CDR3: TGTGCCAGCAGCCTCGGTCCCTTGGCCCAGCATTTT.

V is TRBV2 and J is TRBJ2-5; D perhaps matches TRBD2 (5 bases). Trimming removed 5 bases at V and 0 bases at J, with 7 bases between. The germline V gene encodes CDR1 SNHLY and CDR2 FYNNEI. This CDR3 comprises 13 residues. DNA for the CDR3: TGTGCCAGCAGTCAGCGGAACCAAGAGACCCAGTACTTC. Its protein is CASSQRNQETQYF.

The chain carries TRBV7-8 and TRBJ1-4, with D possibly TRBD1 on 6 matching bases. The CDR3 loop spans 16 amino acids. The V gene lost 7 bases and the J gene lost 5 bases, with 20 bases spanning the gap. Germline CDR1 is SGHVS and CDR2 is FQNEAQ. In nucleotides, the CDR3 is TGTGCCAGCACCTTCAATTGGGGGCAGGGGAATGAAAAACTGTTTTTT. Translated: CASTFNWGQGNEKLFF.

This chain uses TRBV28 with TRBJ2-1; possible D gene TRBD1, 5 bases. The CDR3 length is 12 residues. Germline loops: CDR1 MDHEN, CDR2 SYDVKM. The V and J ends lost 5 bases and 10 bases respectively, with 12 bases between them. CDR3 sequence reads: CASSRPGYEQFF. The CDR3 DNA follows: TGTGCCAGCAGTCGACCAGGGTACGAGCAGTTCTTC.

This chain uses TRBV18 with TRBJ2-7, with a possible D match to TRBD2 (5 bases). Trimming pared 3 bases from V and 0 bases from J, leaving 24 bases between. In germline, CDR1 is KGHSH, CDR2 LQKENI. The CDR3 length is 19 residues. DNA of the CDR3: TGTGCCAGCTCACCTAGTTTGGGCGGAGGAAGCGAGATCTCCTACGAGCAGTACTTC. It yields the protein CASSPSLGGGSEISYEQYF.

This rearrangement joins TRBV7-6 to TRBJ2-5, with D possibly TRBD2 on 5 matching bases. Germline V gene sequence: CDR1 SGHVS, CDR2 FNYEAQ. V was cut by 5 bases and J by 7 bases, with 17 bases left in between. The CDR3 length is 14 residues. CDR3 nucleotide sequence: TGTGCCAGCAGCCCACCGGGAAAGGGCCGGACCCAGTACTTC. Translating gives CASSPPGKGRTQYF.

This chain links TRBV6-5 with TRBJ2-7, with a possible D match to TRBD1 (6 bases). V was shortened by 5 bases and J by 6 bases, with 14 bases between the two germline ends. The length of the CDR3 is 13 residues. Germline values: CDR1 MNHEY, CDR2 SVGAGI. The CDR3 loop reads CASSRDTGREQYF. As DNA, the CDR3 is TGTGCCAGCAGTAGGGACACCGGCCGCGAGCAGTACTTC.

The chain links TRBV18 to TRBJ2-1; TRBD2 aligns across 8 bases. CDR1 and CDR2 (germline): KGHSH, LQKENI. V was clipped by 4 bases and J by 9 bases; unmatched bases: 11. CDR3 size: 15 residues. CDR3 region: CASSLGTRVIGEQFF. CDR3 nucleotides: TGTGCCAGCTCACTCGGGACTAGGGTTATTGGTGAGCAGTTCTTC.

The rearrangement joins TRBV21-1 to TRBJ2-7; TRBD2, the D gene given by the table, was not confirmed from the DNA. TRBV21-1 represents a pseudogene. The CDR3 extends over 16 amino acids. CDR3 protein: CASSLKQLAGGGGQYF. In nucleotides, the CDR3 is TGTGCCAGCAGTCTAAAGCAACTAGCGGGAGGGGGCGGGCAGTACTTC.